This record concerns one T cell receptor beta chain sequence. Its antigen is as yet unknown. This sample is part of a study of cytomegalovirus exposure and HLA in healthy donors. CDR1 and CDR2 (germline): SGHTA, FQGNSA. The V and J ends lost 5 bases and 8 bases respectively, with 12 bases between them. This CDR3 has 13 amino acids. Study results and limitations: A later analysis linked a missense DCLRE1C variant to TCR beta V- and J-gene trimming. About 87% or about 30% of the time was how often most TCR beta V segments were productive, according to an earlier analysis. CMV serostatus was the sole immune exposure information available.

A multiplex PCR was run with 60 Vbeta primers and 13 Jbeta primers. Sequenced by immunoSEQ multiplex PCR; TCRdb stores in-frame clones only, minus some. The sample records some 130,000 clones, around 73% being singletons. The J gene is TRBJ1-4, the V gene TRBV7-2; no clear D. The receptor comes from a female donor in good health and CMV-seronegative. The sample consisted of PBMCs. The CDR3 here is CASSPPASEKLFF. CDR3 DNA: TGTGCCAGCAGCCCCCCGGCTAGCGAAAAACTGTTTTTT.